This TCR beta chain appears in the sequencing data of a study of OX40 agonist ivuxolimab in advanced cancers. The sample holds one count of this clone. No antigen is known for it. Study results and caveats: Blood T cells, both CD4+ and CD8+, expanded clonally by week 6 at 0.1 to 3.0 mg/kg. The average count of expanded clones was higher among CD8+ T cells than among CD4+.

Libraries were prepared by immunoSEQ multiplex PCR; TCRdb keeps only in-frame clonotypes and omits some of them. The table includes about 61,000 clones, around 86% detected once. The CDR3 contains 18 residues. V shed 1 base, J shed 5 bases, and the junction held 12 bases outside the gene matches. Germline CDR1 and CDR2: SGHAT and FQNNGV. The chain uses TRBV11-2 and TRBJ2-1, with 9 bases identical to TRBD2. The origin of this receptor is an adult with an advanced solid tumor such as melanoma, head and neck, liver or kidney cancer. This specimen was CD4+ or CD8+ T cells sorted from blood, taken in a trial of the OX40 agonist ivuxolimab. CDR3 sequence reads: CASSLGRLAGSIDNEQFF. In DNA form, the CDR3 reads TGTGCCAGCAGCTTAGGACGGCTAGCGGGGTCCATTGACAATGAGCAGTTCTTC. The full variable domain, its missing parts supplied by reference TRBV11-2 and TRBJ2-1, is EAGVAQSPRYKIIEKRQSVAFWCNPISGHATLYWYQQILGQGPKLLIQFQNNGVVDDSQLPKDRFSAERLKGVDSTLKIQPAKLEDSAVYLCASSLGRLAGSIDNEQFFGPGTRLTVL.